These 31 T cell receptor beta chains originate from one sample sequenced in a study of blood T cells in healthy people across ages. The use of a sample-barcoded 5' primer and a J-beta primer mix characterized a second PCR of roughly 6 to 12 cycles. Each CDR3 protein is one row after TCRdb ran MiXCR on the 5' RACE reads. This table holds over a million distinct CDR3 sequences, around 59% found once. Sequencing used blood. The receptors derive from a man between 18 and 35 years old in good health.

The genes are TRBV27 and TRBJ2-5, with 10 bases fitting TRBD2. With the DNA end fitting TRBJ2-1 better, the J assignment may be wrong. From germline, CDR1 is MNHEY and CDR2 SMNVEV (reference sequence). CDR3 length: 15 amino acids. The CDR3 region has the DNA TGTGCCAGCAGTCTAGCGGGAGTGAAACAAGAGACCCAGTTCTTC. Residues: CASSLAGVKQETQFF.

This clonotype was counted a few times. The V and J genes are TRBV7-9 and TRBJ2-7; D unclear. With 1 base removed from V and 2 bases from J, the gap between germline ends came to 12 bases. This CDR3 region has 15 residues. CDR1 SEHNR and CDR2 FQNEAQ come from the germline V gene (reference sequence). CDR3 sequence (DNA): TGTGCCAGCAGCTTAGGGGAAAGCGCCGCCTACGAGCAGTACTTC. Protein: CASSLGESAAYEQYF.

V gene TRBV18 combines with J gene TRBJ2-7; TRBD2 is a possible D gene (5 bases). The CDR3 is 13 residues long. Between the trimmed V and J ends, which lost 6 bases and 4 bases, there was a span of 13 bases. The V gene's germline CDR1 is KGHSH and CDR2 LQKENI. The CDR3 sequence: CASSPGNPYEQYF. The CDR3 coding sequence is TGTGCCAGCTCCCCGGGGAACCCATACGAGCAGTACTTC.

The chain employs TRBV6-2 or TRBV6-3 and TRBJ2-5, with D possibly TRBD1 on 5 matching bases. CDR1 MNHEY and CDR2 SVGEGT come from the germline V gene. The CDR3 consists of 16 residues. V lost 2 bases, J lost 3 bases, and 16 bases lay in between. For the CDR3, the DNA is TGTGCCAGCAGTTACAGCGTAACAGGAGCCGAAGAGACCCAGTACTTC. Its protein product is CASSYSVTGAEETQYF.

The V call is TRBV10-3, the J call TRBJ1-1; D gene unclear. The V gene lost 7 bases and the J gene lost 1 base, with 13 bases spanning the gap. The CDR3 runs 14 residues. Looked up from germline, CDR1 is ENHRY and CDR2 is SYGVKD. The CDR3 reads CAIKRRLANTEAFF. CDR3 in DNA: TGTGCCATCAAGCGCAGACTTGCGAACACTGAAGCTTTCTTT.

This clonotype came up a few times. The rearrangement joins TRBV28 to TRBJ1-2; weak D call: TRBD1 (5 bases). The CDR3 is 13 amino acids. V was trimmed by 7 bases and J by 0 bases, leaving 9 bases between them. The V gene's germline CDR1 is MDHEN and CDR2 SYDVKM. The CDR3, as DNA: TGTGCCAGCACCGACAGCCCTAACTATGGCTACACCTTC. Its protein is CASTDSPNYGYTF.

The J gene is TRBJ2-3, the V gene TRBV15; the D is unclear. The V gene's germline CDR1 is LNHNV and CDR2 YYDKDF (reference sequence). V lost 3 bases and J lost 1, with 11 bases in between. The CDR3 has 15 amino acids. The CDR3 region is CATSSGPAGTDTQYF. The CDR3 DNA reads TGTGCCACCAGCAGCGGGCCTGCTGGCACAGATACGCAGTATTTT.

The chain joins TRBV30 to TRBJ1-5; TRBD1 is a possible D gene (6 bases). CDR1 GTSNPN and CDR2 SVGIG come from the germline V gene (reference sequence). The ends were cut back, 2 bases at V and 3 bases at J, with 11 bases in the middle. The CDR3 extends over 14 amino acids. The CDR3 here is CAWSSGGINQPQHF. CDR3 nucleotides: TGTGCCTGGAGTTCTGGGGGCATCAATCAGCCCCAGCATTTT.

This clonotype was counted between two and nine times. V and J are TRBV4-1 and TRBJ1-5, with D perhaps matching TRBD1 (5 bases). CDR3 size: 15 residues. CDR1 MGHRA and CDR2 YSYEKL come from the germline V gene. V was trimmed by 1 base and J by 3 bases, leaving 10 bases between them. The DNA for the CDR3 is TGCGCCAGCAGCCAAGCGGACACCTCCAATCAGCCCCAGCATTTT. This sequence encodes CASSQADTSNQPQHF.

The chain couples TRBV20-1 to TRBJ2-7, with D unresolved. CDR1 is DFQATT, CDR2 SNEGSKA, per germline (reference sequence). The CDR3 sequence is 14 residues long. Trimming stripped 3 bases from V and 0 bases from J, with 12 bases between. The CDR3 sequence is CSASYISSSYEQYF. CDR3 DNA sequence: TGCAGTGCTAGCTATATCTCGAGCTCCTACGAGCAGTACTTC.

CDR3: CASSLTPGGFYEQYF. The CDR3 bases are TGCGCCAGCAGCCTTACCCCAGGGGGCTTCTACGAGCAGTACTTC. The genes are TRBV4-1 and TRBJ2-7; 8 bases fit TRBD1. The CDR3 consists of 15 residues. V lost 4 bases and J lost 3; bases outside the gene matches: 8. Germline V gives CDR1 MGHRA, CDR2 YSYEKL.

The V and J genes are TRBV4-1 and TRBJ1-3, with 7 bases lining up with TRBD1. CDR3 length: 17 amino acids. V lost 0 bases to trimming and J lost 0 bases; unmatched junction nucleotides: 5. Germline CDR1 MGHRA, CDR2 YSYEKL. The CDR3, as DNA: TGCGCCAGCAGCCAAGATCGAGCAGGGGGCTCTGGAAACACCATATATTTT. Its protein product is CASSQDRAGGSGNTIYF.

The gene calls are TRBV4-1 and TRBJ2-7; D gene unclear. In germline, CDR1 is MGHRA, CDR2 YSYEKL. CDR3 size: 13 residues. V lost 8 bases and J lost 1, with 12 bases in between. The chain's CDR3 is CASSRLGSYEQYF. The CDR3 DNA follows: TGCGCCAGCTCCCGGCTGGGATCCTACGAGCAGTACTTC.

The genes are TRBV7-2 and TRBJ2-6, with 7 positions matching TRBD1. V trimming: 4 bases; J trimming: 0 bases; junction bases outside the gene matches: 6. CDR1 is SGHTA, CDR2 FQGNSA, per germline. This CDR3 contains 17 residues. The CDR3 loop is CASSWGQPISGANVLTF. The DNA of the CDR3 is TGTGCCAGCAGCTGGGGACAGCCAATCTCTGGGGCCAACGTCCTGACTTTC.

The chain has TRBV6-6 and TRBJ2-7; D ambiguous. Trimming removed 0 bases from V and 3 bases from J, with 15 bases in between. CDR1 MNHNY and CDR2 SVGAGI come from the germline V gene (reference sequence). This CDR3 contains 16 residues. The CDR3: CASSYSPGSMSYEQYF. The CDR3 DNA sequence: TGTGCCAGCAGTTACTCCCCTGGTAGCATGAGCTACGAGCAGTACTTC.

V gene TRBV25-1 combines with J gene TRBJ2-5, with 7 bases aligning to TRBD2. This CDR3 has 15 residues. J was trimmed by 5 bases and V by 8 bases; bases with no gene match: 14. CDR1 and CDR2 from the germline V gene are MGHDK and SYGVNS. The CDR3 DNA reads TGTGCCAGCGCCTGGAATGCGGGAGATTGGGAGACCCAGTACTTC. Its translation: CASAWNAGDWETQYF.

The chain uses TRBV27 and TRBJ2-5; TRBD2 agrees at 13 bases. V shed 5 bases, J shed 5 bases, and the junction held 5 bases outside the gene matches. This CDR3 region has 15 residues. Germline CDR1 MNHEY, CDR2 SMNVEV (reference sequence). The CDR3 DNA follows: TGTGCCAGCAGTGGGACTAGCGGGGCCTGGGAGACCCAGTACTTC. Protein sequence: CASSGTSGAWETQYF.

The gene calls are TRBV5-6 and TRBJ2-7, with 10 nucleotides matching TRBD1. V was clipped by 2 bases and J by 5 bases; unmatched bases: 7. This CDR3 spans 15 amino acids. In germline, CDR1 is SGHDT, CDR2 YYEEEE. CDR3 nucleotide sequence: TGTGCCAGCAGCTTATTGACAGGGGGCCTGGACGAGCAGTACTTC. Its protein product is CASSLLTGGLDEQYF. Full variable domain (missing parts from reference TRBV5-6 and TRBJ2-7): DAGVTQSPTHLIKTRGQQVTLRCSPKSGHDTVSWYQQALGQGPQFIFQYYEEEERQRGNFPDRFSGHQFPNYSSELNVNALLLGDSALYLCASSLLTGGLDEQYFGPGTRLTVT.

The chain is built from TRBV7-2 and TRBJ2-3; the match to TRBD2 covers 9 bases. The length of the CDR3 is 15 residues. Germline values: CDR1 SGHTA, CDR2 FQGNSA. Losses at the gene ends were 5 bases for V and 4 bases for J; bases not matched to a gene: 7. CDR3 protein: CASSPQAGGPDTQYF. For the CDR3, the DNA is TGTGCCAGCAGCCCCCAAGCGGGGGGCCCAGATACGCAGTATTTT.

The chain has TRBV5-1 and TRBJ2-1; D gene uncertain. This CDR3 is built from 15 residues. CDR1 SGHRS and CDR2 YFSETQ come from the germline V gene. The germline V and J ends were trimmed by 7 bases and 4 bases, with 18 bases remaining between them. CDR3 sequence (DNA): TGCGCCAGCCGACCCTTGCCAGCTAATTACAATGAGCAGTTCTTC. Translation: CASRPLPANYNEQFF.

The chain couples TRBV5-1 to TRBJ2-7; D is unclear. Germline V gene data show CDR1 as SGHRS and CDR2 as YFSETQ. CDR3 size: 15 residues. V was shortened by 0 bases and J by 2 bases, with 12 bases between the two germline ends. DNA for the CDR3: TGCGCCAGCAGCTTGGTAGTGGCCAAGACCTACGAGCAGTACTTC. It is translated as CASSLVVAKTYEQYF.

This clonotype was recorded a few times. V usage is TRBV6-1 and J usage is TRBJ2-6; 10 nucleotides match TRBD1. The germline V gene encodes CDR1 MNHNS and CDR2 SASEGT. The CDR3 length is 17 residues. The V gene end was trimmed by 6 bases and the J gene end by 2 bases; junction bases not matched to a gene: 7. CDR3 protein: CASRNGQGVAGANVLTF. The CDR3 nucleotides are TGTGCCAGCAGGAATGGACAGGGGGTTGCTGGGGCCAACGTCCTGACTTTC.

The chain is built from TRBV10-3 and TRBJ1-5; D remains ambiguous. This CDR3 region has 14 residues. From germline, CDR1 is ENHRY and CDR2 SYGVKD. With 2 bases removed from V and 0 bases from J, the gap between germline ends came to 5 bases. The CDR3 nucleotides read TGTGCCATCAGTGAGGGGTATAGCAATCAGCCCCAGCATTTT. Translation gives CAISEGYSNQPQHF.

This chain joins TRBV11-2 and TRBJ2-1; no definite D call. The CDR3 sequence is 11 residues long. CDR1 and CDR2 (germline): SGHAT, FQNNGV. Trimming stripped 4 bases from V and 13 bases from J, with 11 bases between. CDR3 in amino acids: CASSSWTAQFF. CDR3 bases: TGTGCCAGCAGCTCCTGGACGGCTCAGTTCTTC.

CDR3 DNA: TGTGCCAGCAGTCCGAGGGAGGGCCTTAGGAATGAGCAGTTCTTC. Translating it yields CASSPREGLRNEQFF. This rearrangement joins TRBV6-1 to TRBJ2-1, with TRBD2 matching 7 bases. The CDR3 covers 15 residues. V shed 5 bases and J 7 bases; nucleotides not matched to a gene: 11. In germline, CDR1 is MNHNS, CDR2 SASEGT.

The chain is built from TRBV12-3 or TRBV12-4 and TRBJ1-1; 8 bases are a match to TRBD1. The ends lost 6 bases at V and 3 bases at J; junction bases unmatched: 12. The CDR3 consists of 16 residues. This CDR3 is CASRDRVGRRDTEAFF. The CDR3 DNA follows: TGTGCCAGCAGGGACAGGGTTGGACGACGGGACACTGAAGCTTTCTTT.

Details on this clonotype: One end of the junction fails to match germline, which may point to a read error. CDR3 amino acids: CVSSIILAGGSYNEQFF. CDR3 DNA: TGTGTCAGTAGTATAATACTTGCAGGGGGCTCCTACAATGAGCAGTTCTTC. The rearrangement uses TRBV19 and TRBJ2-1; 7 bases align to TRBD1. There are 17 residues in the CDR3. The V gene's germline CDR1 is LNHDA and CDR2 SQIVND (reference sequence).

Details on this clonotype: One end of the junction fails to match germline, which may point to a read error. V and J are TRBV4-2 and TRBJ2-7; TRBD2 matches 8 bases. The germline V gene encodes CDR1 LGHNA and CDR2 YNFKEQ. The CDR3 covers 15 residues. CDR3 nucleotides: TGTACCAGCAGCCAAACCCGGGGGGGAATTGGGGAGCAGTACTTC. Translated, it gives CTSSQTRGGIGEQYF.

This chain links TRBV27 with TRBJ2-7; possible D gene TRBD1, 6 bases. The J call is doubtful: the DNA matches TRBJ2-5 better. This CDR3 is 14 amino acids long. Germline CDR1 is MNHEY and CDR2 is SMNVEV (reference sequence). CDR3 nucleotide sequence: TGTGCCAGCAGTGAGACAGGAGTTCGGGGGACCCAGTACTTC. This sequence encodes CASSETGVRGTQYF.

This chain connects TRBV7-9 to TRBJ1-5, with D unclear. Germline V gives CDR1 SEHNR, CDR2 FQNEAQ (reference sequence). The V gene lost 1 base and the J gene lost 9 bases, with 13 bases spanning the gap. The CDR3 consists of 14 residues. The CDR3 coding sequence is TGTGCCAGCAGCTTAGGGACTCCGGAGGCGCCCCAGCATTTT. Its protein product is CASSLGTPEAPQHF.

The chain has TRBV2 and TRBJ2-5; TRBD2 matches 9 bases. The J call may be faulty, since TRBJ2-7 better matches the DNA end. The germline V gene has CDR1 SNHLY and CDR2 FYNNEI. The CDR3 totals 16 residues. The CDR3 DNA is TGTGCCAGCAGTGAAGCGCTTCGACTAGCGGAGACCGAGCAGTACTTC. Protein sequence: CASSEALRLAETEQYF.